The text below deals with one TCR beta chain. Its antigen is not identified. Its ends do not fully match the called genes, so a read error is possible. CDR3 length: 12 residues. Germline lookup yields CDR1 SEHNR and CDR2 FQNEAQ (reference sequence). The data are from a study of cytomegalovirus exposure and HLA in healthy donors. Findings and limits, study-wide: In an earlier analysis, most TCR beta V segments were productive about 87% or about 30% of the time. Some V segments, TRBV6-2 and TRBV6-3 among them, were indistinguishable and were therefore excluded. Later on, an analysis tied 15,000 to 20,000 TCR beta sequences to HLA alleles at 0.05 false discovery rate.

Primers for the PCR totalled 60 Vbeta and 13 Jbeta. This table comes from immunoSEQ multiplex PCR, and its TCRdb copy is limited to in-frame clones, with some not included. The table shows some 200,000 clones, with 82% occurring only once. This chain joins TRBV7-9 and TRBJ1-2; D is perhaps TRBD1 (5 bases). Sequences were obtained from PBMCs. This clonotype was obtained from a woman between 35 and 50 years old in good health and CMV-seronegative. This chain's CDR3 is CSSGGDFGGYTF. In nucleotides, the CDR3 is TGTTCCAGCGGAGGGGACTTCGGGGGCTACACCTTC.